This TCR beta chain was sequenced for a study of T cells in Graves' hyperthyroidism and ophthalmopathy. TCR beta CDR3 region amplification was performed from RNA transcripts. A first-round RT-PCR of the TCR CDR3 used the HTBI primer set. From the multiplex PCR reads, TCRdb called clonotypes with MiXCR, one entry per CDR3 protein. The sample has more than 350,000 distinct CDR3 sequences, about 14% seen once. In this sample, this clonotype turned up a few times. Its antigen is not identified. Clinical symptoms, serum thyroxine, TRAb, thyroid ultrasound and orbital computed tomography informed diagnoses. The authors took PBMCs from 10 ml fresh peripheral blood. Study-level findings and limits: Peripheral blood also featured most of the thyroid clonotypes expanded above 0.001.

The CDR3 runs 13 residues. Germline CDR1 is LNHDA and CDR2 is SQIVND (reference sequence). V gave up 7 bases and J gave up 2 bases, with 11 bases separating them. The chain is built from TRBV19 and TRBJ1-2; D call uncertain. The sequencing input was blood. The TCR was taken from a woman aged 30 to 39 with Graves' ophthalmopathy. CDR3 protein: CASTLTANYGYTF. For the CDR3, the DNA is TGTGCCAGTACCCTGACGGCGAACTATGGCTACACCTTC.